In this sample, the clone carrying this TCR beta chain turned up once. The entry originates in a study of T cell changes during pregnancy in multiple sclerosis. Assay used: immunoSEQ multiplex PCR; TCRdb lists only in-frame clones, some missing. The data show 35,000 to 45,000 clones, 93% seen once. V was cut by 8 bases and J by 0 bases, with 8 bases left in between. This CDR3 has 13 amino acids. The V gene's germline CDR1 is MDHEN and CDR2 SYDVKM. The chain couples TRBV28 to TRBJ1-5, with D maybe TRBD1 (5 bases). This clonotype originated in a female donor with multiple sclerosis, enrolled in a pregnancy study. Specimen: CD4+ T cells from peripheral blood mononuclear cells, collected in the first trimester of pregnancy. CDR3 protein: CASDRNSNQPQHF. CDR3 nucleotide sequence: TGTGCCAGCGACAGAAATAGCAATCAGCCCCAGCATTTT.